Each of the 27 T cell receptor beta chains below was sequenced from the same sample in a study of blood T cell repertoires in COVID-19. Sequencing used immunoSEQ multiplex PCR; TCRdb keeps in-frame clones, though not all of them. The table records more than 85,000 clones, around 75% of them present only once. Input material: peripheral blood. The source is a woman aged 50 to 65 with acute or convalescent COVID-19.

This rearrangement joins TRBV7-2 to TRBJ2-1; the D gene is possibly TRBD2 (6 bases). Germline loops: CDR1 SGHTA, CDR2 FQGNSA. Trimming took off 7 bases at V and 9 bases at J, with 16 bases between the two ends. The CDR3 has 13 residues. CDR3 sequence reads: CASNLGTASEQFF. The CDR3 DNA is TGTGCCAGCAATTTGGGGACTGCGAGTGAGCAGTTCTTC.

The V gene is TRBV6-2 or TRBV6-3, the J gene TRBJ1-2, with D possibly being TRBD1 (6 bases). The germline V and J ends were trimmed by 6 bases and 4 bases, with 15 bases remaining between them. From germline, CDR1 is MNHEY and CDR2 SVGEGT. The CDR3 consists of 14 residues. CDR3 nucleotide sequence: TGTGCCAGCAGCCGAGGACAGTTCCCCTATGGCTACACCTTC. It encodes CASSRGQFPYGYTF.

V is TRBV28 and J is TRBJ1-2, with D unresolved. V lost 3 bases and J 0 bases, leaving 8 bases between the germline ends. The CDR3 covers 14 residues. Germline V gene lookup returns CDR1 MDHEN and CDR2 SYDVKM. The CDR3 sequence: CASSLRSTNYGYTF. CDR3 bases: TGTGCCAGCAGTTTGAGATCGACTAACTATGGCTACACCTTC.

This chain uses TRBV4-1 with TRBJ1-1, with 9 bases lining up with TRBD1. Losses at the gene ends were 4 bases for V and 2 bases for J; bases not matched to a gene: 5. Per germline, CDR1 MGHRA and CDR2 YSYEKL. The CDR3 covers 15 residues. The CDR3 nucleotides read TGCGCCAGCAGCCCCGGGACAGGGATTAACACTGAAGCTTTCTTT. It codes for CASSPGTGINTEAFF.

The chain employs TRBV4-3 and TRBJ1-2, with 7 bases fitting TRBD1. This CDR3 has 14 residues. CDR1 and CDR2 from the germline V gene are LGHNA and YSLEER. Unmatched junction bases numbered 1, after V lost 1 base and J lost 2 bases. The CDR3 region is CASSQAGGNYGYTF. The CDR3 DNA is TGCGCCAGCAGCCAAGCAGGGGGGAACTATGGCTACACCTTC.

CDR3 sequence reads: CASGQTREGETQYF. In DNA form, the CDR3 reads TGTGCCAGCGGGCAAACCAGGGAGGGAGAGACCCAGTACTTC. The gene calls are TRBV11-2 and TRBJ2-5; TRBD2 matches at 7 bases. Germline CDR1 reads SGHAT; CDR2 reads FQNNGV. V lost 8 bases, J lost 4 bases, and 10 bases stayed unmatched. There are 14 residues in the CDR3.

This clone was observed many times. The chain recombines TRBV6-6 with TRBJ1-1; TRBD1 aligns across 8 bases. This CDR3 has 14 residues. Trimming cost V 6 bases and J 1 base; bases outside gene matches: 4. CDR1 is MNHNY, CDR2 SVGAGI, per germline (reference sequence). CDR3 nucleotides: TGTGCCAGCAGACATGGGACAGGGAACACTGAAGCTTTCTTT. Encoded protein: CASRHGTGNTEAFF.

This chain links TRBV6-5 with TRBJ2-3; 8 bases align to TRBD1. V lost 6 bases, J lost 1 base, and 3 bases stayed unmatched. There are 14 residues in the CDR3. CDR1 and CDR2 from the germline V gene are MNHEY and SVGAGI. The DNA of the CDR3 is TGTGCCAGCAGGTTGGGACAGGGCACAGATACGCAGTATTTT. Translating it yields CASRLGQGTDTQYF.

The genes are TRBV12-3 or TRBV12-4 and TRBJ1-1, with 9 nucleotides matching TRBD1. The ends lost 6 bases at V and 7 bases at J; junction bases unmatched: 6. The CDR3 is made up of 13 amino acids. DNA for the CDR3: TGTGCCAGCAGGCTACCGGGACAGGGTGAAGCTTTCTTT. This encodes CASRLPGQGEAFF.

The rearrangement joins TRBV30 to TRBJ1-4; the match to TRBD1 covers 7 bases. The CDR3 totals 15 residues. J gave up 3 bases and V 3 bases, and 7 bases lay outside the gene matches. Looked up from germline, CDR1 is GTSNPN and CDR2 is SVGIG (reference sequence). The CDR3 DNA reads TGTGCCTGGAGCCAAGACAGGGTACCTAATGAAAAACTGTTTTTT. It yields the protein CAWSQDRVPNEKLFF.

The chain combines TRBV9 with TRBJ2-7; 7 bases align to TRBD1. The V gene end was trimmed by 3 bases and the J gene end by 5 bases; junction bases not matched to a gene: 8. The CDR3 contains 14 residues. CDR1 is SGDLS and CDR2 is YYNGEE in the germline V gene. The CDR3 protein is CASSAHHRGNEQYF. The CDR3 nucleotides read TGTGCCAGCAGCGCCCATCACAGGGGTAACGAGCAGTACTTC.

Here the CDR3 DNA reads TGTGCCAGCAGCCATAGACAGGGGGGGGAAGAAAAACTGTTTTTT. Its translation is CASSHRQGGEEKLFF. The chain is built from TRBV3-1 (or the pseudogene TRBV3-2) and TRBJ1-4, with 9 bases fitting TRBD1. J lost 8 bases, V lost 3 bases, and 7 bases had no gene match. Germline lookup yields CDR1 LGHDT and CDR2 YNNKEL (reference sequence). The CDR3 extends over 15 amino acids.

V usage is TRBV9 and J usage is TRBJ1-1; D gene ambiguous. V lost 4 bases, J lost 3 bases, and 10 bases lay in between. The CDR3 is 13 residues long. Looked up from germline, CDR1 is SGDLS and CDR2 is YYNGEE. The CDR3 loop reads CASSKFEDTEAFF. The CDR3 DNA reads as TGTGCCAGCAGCAAGTTCGAGGACACTGAAGCTTTCTTT.

This clone was seen at least ten times. The V gene is TRBV6-5, the J gene TRBJ1-5; D possibly corresponds to TRBD1 (5 bases). Germline V gene lookup returns CDR1 MNHEY and CDR2 SVGAGI. The CDR3 has 14 residues. Trimming shortened V by 6 bases and J by 6 bases, and 15 bases separated the two germline ends. As DNA, the CDR3 is TGTGCCAGCAGCTTAGGACTCGGGGGTCAGCCCCAGCATTTT. Protein product: CASSLGLGGQPQHF.

This sequence joins TRBV28 and TRBJ1-1; 9 bases are a match to TRBD1. CDR1 is MDHEN and CDR2 is SYDVKM in the germline V gene. The V and J ends lost 2 bases and 8 bases, in that order; junction bases with no gene match: 3. The length of the CDR3 is 13 residues. DNA of the CDR3: TGTGCCAGCAGTTTAGGTGGGACAGGGGAAGCTTTCTTT. It specifies CASSLGGTGEAFF.

CDR3 in DNA: TGCAGCGTTGTAGAGGGGGCCGGTACTGAAGCTTTCTTT. It encodes CSVVEGAGTEAFF. This chain joins TRBV29-1 and TRBJ1-1, with 7 nucleotides matching TRBD1. Trimming cost V 4 bases and J 5 bases; bases outside gene matches: 7. CDR3 length: 13 amino acids. Germline V lookup: CDR1 SQVTM, CDR2 ANQGSEA.

The rearrangement uses TRBV7-2 and TRBJ1-2; 8 bases align to TRBD1. Losses at the gene ends were 4 bases for V and 6 bases for J; bases not matched to a gene: 10. The CDR3 totals 15 residues. CDR1 is SGHTA and CDR2 is FQGNSA in the germline V gene. The CDR3 nucleotides are TGTGCCAGCAGCTACAGCGCGACAGGGGCAAATGGCTACACCTTC. The encoded protein is CASSYSATGANGYTF. The full variable domain, its missing parts supplied by reference TRBV7-2 and TRBJ1-2, is GAGVSQSPSNKVTEKGKDVELRCDPISGHTALYWYRQSLGQGLEFLIYFQGNSAPDKSGLPSDRFSAERTGGSVSTLTIQRTQQEDSAVYLCASSYSATGANGYTFGSGTRLTVV.

The chain links TRBV4-1 to TRBJ1-1; tentative D call: TRBD1 (5 bases). This CDR3 is 15 amino acids long. The V and J ends lost 5 bases and 7 bases respectively, with 20 bases between them. The germline gives CDR1 MGHRA, CDR2 YSYEKL. CDR3 DNA: TGCGCCAGCAGCTTTCGGGACTCCCGGTTGGGTGAAGCTTTCTTT. Its protein is CASSFRDSRLGEAFF.

In this sample, this clone turned up many times. This rearrangement joins TRBV2 to TRBJ2-1; a weak D match, TRBD1 (5 bases). V lost 2 bases to trimming and J lost 6 bases, with 8 bases between them. The CDR3 consists of 13 residues. Germline CDR1 is SNHLY and CDR2 is FYNNEI. The CDR3 reads CASSEQGFNEQFF. The DNA of the CDR3 is TGTGCCAGCAGTGAACAGGGTTTCAATGAGCAGTTCTTC.

J is TRBJ2-3 and V is TRBV4-2, with 15 bases fitting TRBD2. Germline assignment: CDR1 LGHNA and CDR2 YNFKEQ. CDR3 length equals 17 residues. With V trimmed by 1 base and J by 3 bases, 2 bases remained unmatched. CDR3 DNA sequence: TGTGCCAGCAGCCAAGGGACTAGCGGGGGGGCTACAGATACGCAGTATTTT. It translates to CASSQGTSGGATDTQYF.

This chain joins TRBV19 and TRBJ1-2; 7 bases are a match to TRBD1. Per germline, CDR1 LNHDA and CDR2 SQIVND (reference sequence). This CDR3 is built from 17 residues. V dropped 4 bases and J dropped 1; count of bases not matched to a gene: 12. As DNA, the CDR3 is TGTGCCAGTAGTAAAAAACGGGACAGCCAATATAACTATGGCTACACCTTC. Encoded protein: CASSKKRDSQYNYGYTF.

This rearrangement joins TRBV27 to TRBJ2-5; 8 bases match TRBD2. CDR1 is MNHEY, CDR2 SMNVEV, per germline (reference sequence). This CDR3 is 16 amino acids long. Germline trimming cut 3 bases from V and 5 bases from J; bases unmatched to any gene: 11. The CDR3 DNA is TGTGCCAGCAGTTTCTCATCGGGGGGGGCGGGGGAGACCCAGTACTTC. Protein sequence: CASSFSSGGAGETQYF.

This clone was seen once. This sequence joins TRBV6-6 and TRBJ1-4, with 11 bases aligning to TRBD1. CDR3 size: 14 residues. The germline V gene has CDR1 MNHNY and CDR2 SVGAGI (reference sequence). The trim removed 5 bases at V and 7 bases at J, leaving 3 bases unmatched. The CDR3 DNA reads as TGTGCCAGCAGTGGACAGGGGGCAGGTGAAAAACTGTTTTTT. This translates into CASSGQGAGEKLFF.

This clone has at least ten counts. The chain links TRBV5-4 to TRBJ2-2, with 12 bases matching TRBD2. V shed 0 bases, J shed 7 bases, and the junction held 7 bases outside the gene matches. Germline V gene data show CDR1 as SGHNT and CDR2 as YYREEE (reference sequence). The CDR3 runs to 17 residues. This CDR3 is CASSLASGGAQGGELFF. CDR3 nucleotides: TGTGCCAGCAGCTTGGCTAGCGGGGGGGCCCAGGGCGGGGAGCTGTTTTTT.

This sequence joins TRBV29-1 and TRBJ2-1; D remains unclear. CDR1 and CDR2 (germline): SQVTM, ANQGSEA. V lost 4 bases and J lost 8, with 9 bases in between. The CDR3 is 11 amino acids. The CDR3 here is CSVAAVDEQFF. CDR3 coding DNA: TGCAGCGTTGCTGCGGTAGATGAGCAGTTCTTC.

The V and J genes are TRBV28 and TRBJ1-5, with unresolved D. Trimming cost V 3 bases and J 7 bases, with 4 bases left between them. Germline V gives CDR1 MDHEN, CDR2 SYDVKM. The CDR3 has 11 amino acids. The CDR3 here is CASSFRQPQHF. CDR3 bases: TGTGCCAGCAGTTTCCGGCAGCCCCAGCATTTT.

The rearrangement uses TRBV4-2 and TRBJ2-1, with 8 bases fitting TRBD2. This CDR3 is built from 16 residues. Unmatched junction bases numbered 3, after V lost 2 bases and J lost 0 bases. CDR1 is LGHNA, CDR2 YNFKEQ, per germline. This chain's CDR3 is CASSQPSGPSYNEQFF. In DNA form, the CDR3 reads TGTGCCAGCAGCCAACCTAGCGGGCCCTCCTACAATGAGCAGTTCTTC.